This TCR beta chain was sequenced during a study of identical twins. Unique molecular identifiers were in the cDNA, with template-switch universal primer binding. In TCRdb, the 5' RACE reads were re-called with MiXCR into one record per CDR3 protein. The table has hundreds of thousands of distinct CDR3 sequences, under 9% seen once. Healthy Caucasians, and only they, were the donors. General study results and limits: In cord blood, abundant beta clonotypes had fewer insertions; memory showed no trend.

This CDR3 has 15 amino acids. V was shortened by 2 bases and J by 7 bases, with 20 bases between the two germline ends. The germline V gene has CDR1 DFQATT and CDR2 SNEGSKA (reference sequence). With respect to this clonotype: Its matching antigen is unknown.

In addition, the sample was reused for a study of yellow fever vaccine responses in identical twins.

The chain recombines TRBV20-1 with TRBJ1-2; D gene ambiguous. The clonotype originates from a woman aged 18-35 years in good health. The sample was PBMCs. CDR3 region: CSARIRADLRGGYTF. DNA for the CDR3: TGCAGTGCTAGAATCCGGGCCGACCTACGGGGTGGCTACACCTTC.